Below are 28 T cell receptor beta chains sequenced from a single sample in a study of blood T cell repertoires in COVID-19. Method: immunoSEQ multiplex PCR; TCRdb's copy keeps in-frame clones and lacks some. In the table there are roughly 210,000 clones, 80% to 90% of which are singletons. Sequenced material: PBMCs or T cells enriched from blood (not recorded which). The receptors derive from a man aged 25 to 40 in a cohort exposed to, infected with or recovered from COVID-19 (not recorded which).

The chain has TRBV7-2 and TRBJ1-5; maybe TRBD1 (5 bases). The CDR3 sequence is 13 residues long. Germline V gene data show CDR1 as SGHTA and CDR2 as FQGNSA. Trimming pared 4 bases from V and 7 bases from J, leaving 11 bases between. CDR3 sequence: CASSWSRGQPQHF. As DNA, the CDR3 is TGTGCCAGCAGCTGGTCCCGGGGGCAGCCCCAGCATTTT.

The CDR3 loop reads CARDGGSGKGENIQYF. DNA of the CDR3: TGCGCCAGAGATGGCGGGAGCGGAAAGGGGGAAAACATTCAGTACTTC. The J gene is TRBJ2-4, the V gene TRBV10-1, with D perhaps matching TRBD2 (7 bases). The V end lost 9 bases, the J end lost 5 bases, and 23 bases lay between the germline ends. The CDR3 consists of 16 residues. Per germline, CDR1 WNHNN and CDR2 SYGVQD (reference sequence).

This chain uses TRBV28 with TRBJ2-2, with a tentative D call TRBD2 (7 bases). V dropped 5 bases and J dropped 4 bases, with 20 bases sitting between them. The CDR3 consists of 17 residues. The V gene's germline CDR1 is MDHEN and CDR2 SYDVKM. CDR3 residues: CASSRYRGARGTGELFF. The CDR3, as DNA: TGTGCCAGCAGTCGATATCGGGGGGCGCGGGGCACCGGGGAGCTGTTTTTT.

In DNA form, the CDR3 reads TGTGCCAGCAGCCAATGGTCTAGCGGGAGCGGTGAGCAGTTCTTC. Translation: CASSQWSSGSGEQFF. The genes are TRBV16 and TRBJ2-1; 10 nucleotides match TRBD2. In germline, CDR1 is KGHSY, CDR2 FQNENV. V lost 1 base, J lost 9 bases, and 6 bases stayed unmatched. The CDR3 loop spans 15 amino acids.

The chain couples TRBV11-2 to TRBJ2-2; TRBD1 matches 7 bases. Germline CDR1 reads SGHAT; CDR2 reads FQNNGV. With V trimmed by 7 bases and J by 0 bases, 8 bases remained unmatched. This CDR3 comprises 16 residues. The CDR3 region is CASIMPGQPNTGELFF. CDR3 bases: TGTGCCAGCATTATGCCGGGACAGCCGAACACCGGGGAGCTGTTTTTT.

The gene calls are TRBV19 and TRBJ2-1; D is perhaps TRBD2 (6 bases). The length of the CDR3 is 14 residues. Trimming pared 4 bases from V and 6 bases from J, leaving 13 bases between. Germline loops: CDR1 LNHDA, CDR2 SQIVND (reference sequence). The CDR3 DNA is TGTGCCAGTAGTACCCGGGACTTAATCAATGAGCAGTTCTTC. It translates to CASSTRDLINEQFF.

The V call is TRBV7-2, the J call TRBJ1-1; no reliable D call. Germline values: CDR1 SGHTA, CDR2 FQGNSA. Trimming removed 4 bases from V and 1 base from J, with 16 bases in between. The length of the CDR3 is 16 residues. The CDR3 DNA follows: TGTGCCAGCAGCTCCCCTCAGTGGAGAAGGAACACTGAAGCTTTCTTT. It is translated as CASSSPQWRRNTEAFF.

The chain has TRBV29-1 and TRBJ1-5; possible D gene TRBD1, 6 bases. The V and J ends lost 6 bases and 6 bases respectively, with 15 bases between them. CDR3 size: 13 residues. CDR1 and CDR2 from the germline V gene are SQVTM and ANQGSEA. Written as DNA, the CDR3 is TGCAGCGTAAGGGAGGGGGGGGCTCAGCCCCAGCATTTT. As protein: CSVREGGAQPQHF.

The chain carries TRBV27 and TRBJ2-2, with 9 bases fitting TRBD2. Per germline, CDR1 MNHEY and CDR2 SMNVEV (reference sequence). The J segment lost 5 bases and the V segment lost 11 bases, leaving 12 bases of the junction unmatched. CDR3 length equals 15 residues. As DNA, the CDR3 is TGTGCCCCCAGTTCCCGCGGGGGGGGGACCGGGGAGCTGTTTTTT. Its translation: CAPSSRGGGTGELFF.

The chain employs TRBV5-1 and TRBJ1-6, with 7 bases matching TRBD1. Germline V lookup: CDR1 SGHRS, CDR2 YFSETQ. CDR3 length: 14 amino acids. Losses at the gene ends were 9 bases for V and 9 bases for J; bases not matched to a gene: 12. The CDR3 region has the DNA TGCGCCACCAGGGGGGACTCCGGGGGTTCACCCCTCCACTTT. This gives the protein CATRGDSGGSPLHF. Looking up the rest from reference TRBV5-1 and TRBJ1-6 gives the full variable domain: KAGVTQTPRYLIKTRGQQVTLSCSPISGHRSVSWYQQTPGQGLQFLFEYFSETQRNKGNFPGRFSGRQFSNSRSEMNVSTLELGDSALYLCATRGDSGGSPLHFGNGTRLTVT.

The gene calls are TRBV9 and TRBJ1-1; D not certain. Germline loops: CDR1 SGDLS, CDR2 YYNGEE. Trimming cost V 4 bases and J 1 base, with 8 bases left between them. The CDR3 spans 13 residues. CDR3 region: CASSPPGNTEAFF. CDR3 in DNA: TGTGCCAGCAGCCCTCCCGGGAACACTGAAGCTTTCTTT.

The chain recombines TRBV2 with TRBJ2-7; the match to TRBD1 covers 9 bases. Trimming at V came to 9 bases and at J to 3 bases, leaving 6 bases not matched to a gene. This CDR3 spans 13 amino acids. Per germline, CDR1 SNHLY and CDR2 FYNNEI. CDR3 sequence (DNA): TGTGCCAGAAAGGAGACAGGGGGCTACGAGCAGTACTTC. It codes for CARKETGGYEQYF. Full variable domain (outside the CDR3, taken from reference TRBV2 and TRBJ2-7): EPEVTQTPSHQVTQMGQEVILRCVPISNHLYFYWYRQILGQKVEFLVSFYNNEISEKSEIFDDQFSVERPDGSNFTLKIRSTKLEDSAMYFCARKETGGYEQYFGPGTRLTVT.

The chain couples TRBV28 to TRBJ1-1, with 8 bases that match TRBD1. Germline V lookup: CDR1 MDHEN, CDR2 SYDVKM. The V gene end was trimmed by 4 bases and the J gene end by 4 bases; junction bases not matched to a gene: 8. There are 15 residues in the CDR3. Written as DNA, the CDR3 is TGTGCCAGCAGTTCACAAGACAGGGGATCCACTGAAGCTTTCTTT. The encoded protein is CASSSQDRGSTEAFF.

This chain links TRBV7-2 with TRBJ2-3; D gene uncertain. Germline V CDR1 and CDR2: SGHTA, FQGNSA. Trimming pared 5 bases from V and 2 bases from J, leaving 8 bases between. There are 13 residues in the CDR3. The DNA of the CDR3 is TGTGCCAGCAGCGTAGACTTCACAGATACGCAGTATTTT. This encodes CASSVDFTDTQYF. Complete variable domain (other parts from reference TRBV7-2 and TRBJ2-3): GAGVSQSPSNKVTEKGKDVELRCDPISGHTALYWYRQSLGQGLEFLIYFQGNSAPDKSGLPSDRFSAERTGGSVSTLTIQRTQQEDSAVYLCASSVDFTDTQYFGPGTRLTVL.

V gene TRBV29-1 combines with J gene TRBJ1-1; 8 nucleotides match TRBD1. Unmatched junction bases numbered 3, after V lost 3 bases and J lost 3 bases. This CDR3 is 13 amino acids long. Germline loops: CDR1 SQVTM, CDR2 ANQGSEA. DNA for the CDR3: TGCAGCGTTGATTGGGACAGGCACACTGAAGCTTTCTTT. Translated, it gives CSVDWDRHTEAFF.

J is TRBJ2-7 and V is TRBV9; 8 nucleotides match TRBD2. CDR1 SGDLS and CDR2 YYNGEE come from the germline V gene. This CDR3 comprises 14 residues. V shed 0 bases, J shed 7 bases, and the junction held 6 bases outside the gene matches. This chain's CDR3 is CASSVDGAGGEQYF. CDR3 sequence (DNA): TGTGCCAGCAGCGTAGACGGGGCGGGAGGTGAGCAGTACTTC.

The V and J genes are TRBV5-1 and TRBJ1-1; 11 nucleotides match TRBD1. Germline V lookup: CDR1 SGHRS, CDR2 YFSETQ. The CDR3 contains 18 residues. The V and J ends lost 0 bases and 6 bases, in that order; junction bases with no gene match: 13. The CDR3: CASSLGGWTGGASAEAFF. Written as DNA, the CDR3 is TGCGCCAGCAGCTTGGGTGGTTGGACAGGGGGCGCGAGTGCTGAAGCTTTCTTT.

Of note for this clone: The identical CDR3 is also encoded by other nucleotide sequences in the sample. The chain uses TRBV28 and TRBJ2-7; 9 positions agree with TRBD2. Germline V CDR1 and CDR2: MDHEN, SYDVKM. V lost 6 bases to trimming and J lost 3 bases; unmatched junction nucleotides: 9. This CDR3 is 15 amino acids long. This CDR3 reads CASSPSGTLDYEQYF. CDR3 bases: TGTGCCAGCAGCCCTAGCGGGACGCTCGACTACGAGCAGTACTTC.

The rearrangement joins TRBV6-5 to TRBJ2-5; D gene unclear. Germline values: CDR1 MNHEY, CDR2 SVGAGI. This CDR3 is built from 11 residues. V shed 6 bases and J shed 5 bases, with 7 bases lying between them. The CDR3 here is CASRLGETQYF. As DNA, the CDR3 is TGTGCCAGCAGACTCGGGGAGACCCAGTACTTC.

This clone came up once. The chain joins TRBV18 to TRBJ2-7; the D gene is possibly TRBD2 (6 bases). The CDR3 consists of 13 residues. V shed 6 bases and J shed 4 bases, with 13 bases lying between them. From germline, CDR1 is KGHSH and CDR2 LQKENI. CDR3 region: CASSSGLRYEQYF. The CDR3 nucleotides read TGTGCCAGCTCCTCGGGACTCCGATACGAGCAGTACTTC.

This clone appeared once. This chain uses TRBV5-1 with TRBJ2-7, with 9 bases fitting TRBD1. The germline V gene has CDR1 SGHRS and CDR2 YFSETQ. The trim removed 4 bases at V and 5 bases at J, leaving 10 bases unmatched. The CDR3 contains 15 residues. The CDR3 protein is CASSRLGQGSNEQYF. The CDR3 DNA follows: TGCGCCAGCAGCCGGCTGGGACAGGGTAGCAACGAGCAGTACTTC.

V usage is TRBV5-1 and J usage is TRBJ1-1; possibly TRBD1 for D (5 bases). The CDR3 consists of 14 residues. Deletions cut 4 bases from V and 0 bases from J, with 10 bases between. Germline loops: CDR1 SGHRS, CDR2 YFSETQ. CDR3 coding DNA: TGCGCCAGCAGCCCTAGACAGCTGAACACTGAAGCTTTCTTT. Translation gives CASSPRQLNTEAFF.

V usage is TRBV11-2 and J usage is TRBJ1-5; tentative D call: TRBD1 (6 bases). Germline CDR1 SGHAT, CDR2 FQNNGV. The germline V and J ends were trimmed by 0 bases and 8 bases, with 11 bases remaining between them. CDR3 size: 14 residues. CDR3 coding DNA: TGTGCCAGCAGCTTAGATGGGGGGGCTAAGCCCCAGCATTTT. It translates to CASSLDGGAKPQHF.

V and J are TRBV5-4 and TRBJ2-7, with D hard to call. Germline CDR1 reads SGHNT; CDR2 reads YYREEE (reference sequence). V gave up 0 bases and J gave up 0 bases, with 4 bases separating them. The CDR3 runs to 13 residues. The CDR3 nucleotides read TGTGCCAGCAGCTTGGACTACTCCTACGAGCAGTACTTC. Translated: CASSLDYSYEQYF.

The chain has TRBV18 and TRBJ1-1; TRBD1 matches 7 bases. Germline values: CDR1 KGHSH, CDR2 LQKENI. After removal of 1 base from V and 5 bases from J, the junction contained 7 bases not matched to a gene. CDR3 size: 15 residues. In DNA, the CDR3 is TGTGCCAGCTCACCACATAACAGGGGTGGGACTGAAGCTTTCTTT. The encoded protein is CASSPHNRGGTEAFF.

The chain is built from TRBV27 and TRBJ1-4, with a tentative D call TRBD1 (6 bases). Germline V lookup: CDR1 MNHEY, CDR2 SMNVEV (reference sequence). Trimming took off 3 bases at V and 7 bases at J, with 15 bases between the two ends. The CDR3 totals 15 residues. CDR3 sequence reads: CASSFEWDKTEKLFF. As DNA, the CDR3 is TGTGCCAGCAGTTTTGAATGGGACAAGACTGAAAAACTGTTTTTT.

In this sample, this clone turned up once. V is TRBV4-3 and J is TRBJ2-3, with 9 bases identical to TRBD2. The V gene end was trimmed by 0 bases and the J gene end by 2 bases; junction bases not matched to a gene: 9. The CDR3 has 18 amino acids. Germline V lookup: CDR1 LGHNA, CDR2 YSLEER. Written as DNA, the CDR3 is TGCGCCAGCAGCCAAGATTGGAGTAGCGGGGGCCCCACAGATACGCAGTATTTT. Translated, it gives CASSQDWSSGGPTDTQYF.

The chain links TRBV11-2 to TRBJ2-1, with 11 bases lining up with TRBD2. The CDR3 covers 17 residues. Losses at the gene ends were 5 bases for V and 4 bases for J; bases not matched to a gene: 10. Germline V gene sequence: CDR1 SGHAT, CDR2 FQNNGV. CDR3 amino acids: CASSVGTSGGAYNEQFF. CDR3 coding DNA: TGTGCCAGCAGCGTCGGGACTAGCGGAGGCGCTTACAATGAGCAGTTCTTC.